This passage covers 15 T cell receptor beta chains from one sample sequenced in a study of blood T cell repertoires in COVID-19. Here immunoSEQ multiplex PCR was the method, and the copy in TCRdb shows in-frame clones only, minus some. The sample gives under 500,000 clones, roughly 85% of which show up once; under 2.5% is in the top ten. Sequenced material: PBMCs or T cells enriched from blood (not recorded which). These receptors came from a woman younger than 30 with acute COVID-19.

The rearrangement joins TRBV6-5 to TRBJ2-7; the match to TRBD1 covers 7 bases. Per the germline V gene, CDR1 is MNHEY and CDR2 is SVGAGI. The length of the CDR3 is 15 residues. V was clipped by 0 bases and J by 1 base; unmatched bases: 3. CDR3 in DNA: TGTGCCAGCAGTTACTCCCTGGACAGGTCCTACGAGCAGTACTTC. Protein product: CASSYSLDRSYEQYF.

The chain has TRBV15 and TRBJ1-1; 7 bases line up with TRBD1. The V gene end was trimmed by 5 bases and the J gene end by 4 bases; junction bases not matched to a gene: 7. Per the germline V gene, CDR1 is LNHNV and CDR2 is YYDKDF (reference sequence). There are 14 residues in the CDR3. The CDR3 bases are TGTGCCACCAGCTTGGAGACAGGGAGCACTGAAGCTTTCTTT. This codes for CATSLETGSTEAFF.

This chain joins TRBV7-2 and TRBJ2-7; 14 bases fit TRBD2. The V and J ends lost 3 bases and 5 bases, in that order; junction bases with no gene match: 3. The CDR3 spans 15 residues. Germline CDR1 is SGHTA and CDR2 is FQGNSA. The CDR3, as DNA: TGTGCCAGCAGCTTTGGACTAGCGGGGGGCAACGAGCAGTACTTC. Translated: CASSFGLAGGNEQYF.

This clone occurred once. The V call is TRBV14, the J call TRBJ1-1; D unclear. Germline-derived CDR1 and CDR2 are SGHDN and FVKESK. The CDR3 consists of 18 residues. The V end was cut by 0 bases, the J end by 0 bases, with 17 bases between. The CDR3 nucleotides read TGTGCCAGCAGCCAAGAAGGTGGGCGATCCTATATGAACACTGAAGCTTTCTTT. Its translation: CASSQEGGRSYMNTEAFF.

V usage is TRBV4-1 and J usage is TRBJ2-7, with TRBD2 matching over 13 bases. The CDR3 loop spans 17 amino acids. The ends lost 1 base at V and 3 bases at J; junction bases unmatched: 6. CDR1 is MGHRA and CDR2 is YSYEKL in the germline V gene. CDR3 DNA sequence: TGCGCCAGCAGCCAAGTGGGACTAGCGGGGCCTTACTACGAGCAGTACTTC. Its translation: CASSQVGLAGPYYEQYF.

The V gene is TRBV7-2, the J gene TRBJ2-5; possibly TRBD2 for D (5 bases). Germline CDR1 SGHTA, CDR2 FQGNSA. V dropped 5 bases and J dropped 5 bases, with 15 bases sitting between them. There are 14 residues in the CDR3. Here the CDR3 DNA reads TGTGCCAGCAGCCCATGGACTCAGCGCGAGACCCAGTACTTC. This sequence encodes CASSPWTQRETQYF.

CDR3 DNA: TGTGCCAGCAGCCAAGCCCGCAGGGGGCGCACAGATACGCAGTATTTT. This translates into CASSQARRGRTDTQYF. V usage is TRBV14 and J usage is TRBJ2-3, with 8 bases that match TRBD1. Trimming took 1 base from V and 1 from J; bases not matched to a gene: 4. Germline V lookup: CDR1 SGHDN, CDR2 FVKESK. This CDR3 is 16 amino acids long.

The V and J genes are TRBV6-5 and TRBJ1-4; D is possibly TRBD1 (5 bases). Germline V gives CDR1 MNHEY, CDR2 SVGAGI. The V end lost 6 bases, the J end lost 8 bases, and 19 bases lay between the germline ends. CDR3 length: 15 amino acids. Here the CDR3 DNA reads TGTGCCAGCAGACGCTTTTCGGGGGAGGCGGAAAAACTGTTTTTT. Encoded protein: CASRRFSGEAEKLFF.

The chain couples TRBV18 to TRBJ2-1, with 14 bases aligning to TRBD2. This CDR3 has 17 amino acids. Germline V gene data show CDR1 as KGHSH and CDR2 as LQKENI. The V segment lost 4 bases and the J segment 8 bases; nucleotides outside the gene matches: 10. This CDR3 reads CASSRLGLAGGLDEQFF. CDR3 in DNA: TGTGCCAGCTCACGTCTCGGACTAGCGGGAGGTCTGGATGAGCAGTTCTTC.

V gene TRBV27 combines with J gene TRBJ2-2, with TRBD1 identical over 9 bases. Trimming took 2 bases from V and 4 from J; bases not matched to a gene: 8. This CDR3 is 17 amino acids long. Germline-derived CDR1 and CDR2 are MNHEY and SMNVEV (reference sequence). CDR3 loop: CASSLLSGQGSTGELFF. DNA for the CDR3: TGTGCCAGCAGTTTACTGTCGGGACAGGGAAGCACCGGGGAGCTGTTTTTT.

V and J are TRBV3-1 (or the pseudogene TRBV3-2) and TRBJ2-2, with no clear D. The V gene lost 0 bases and the J gene lost 1 base, with 6 bases spanning the gap. This CDR3 region has 15 residues. Germline loops: CDR1 LGHDT, CDR2 YNNKEL (reference sequence). CDR3 residues: CASSQDQLNTGELFF. In nucleotides, the CDR3 is TGTGCCAGCAGCCAAGATCAATTGAACACCGGGGAGCTGTTTTTT.

On this clone itself: The same CDR3 arises from other DNA sequences in this sample as well. The CDR3 region is CASSEGGYGYTF. The CDR3 nucleotides are TGTGCCAGCAGTGAGGGGGGGTATGGCTACACCTTC. The rearrangement links TRBV2 to TRBJ1-2; the D gene is possibly TRBD1 (5 bases). The V gene's germline CDR1 is SNHLY and CDR2 FYNNEI. CDR3 size: 12 residues. The germline V and J ends were trimmed by 3 bases and 5 bases, with 7 bases remaining between them.

The chain uses TRBV5-1 and TRBJ2-1; TRBD2 might be the D (6 bases). The length of the CDR3 is 16 residues. Trimming removed 0 bases at V and 0 bases at J, with 10 bases between. The germline V gene has CDR1 SGHRS and CDR2 YFSETQ. The chain's CDR3 is CASSLGLSGSYNEQFF. The CDR3 bases are TGCGCCAGCAGCTTGGGACTTAGCGGCTCCTACAATGAGCAGTTCTTC. Complete variable domain (other parts from reference TRBV5-1 and TRBJ2-1): KAGVTQTPRYLIKTRGQQVTLSCSPISGHRSVSWYQQTPGQGLQFLFEYFSETQRNKGNFPGRFSGRQFSNSRSEMNVSTLELGDSALYLCASSLGLSGSYNEQFFGPGTRLTVL.

The chain is built from TRBV5-1 and TRBJ2-2, with a tentative D call TRBD2 (5 bases). CDR1 and CDR2 from the germline V gene are SGHRS and YFSETQ. The CDR3 runs 16 residues. V lost 0 bases and J lost 0, with 9 bases in between. The CDR3 here is CASSLAVATNTGELFF. For the CDR3, the DNA is TGCGCCAGCAGCTTGGCGGTAGCGACGAACACCGGGGAGCTGTTTTTT.

The chain recombines TRBV5-6 with TRBJ2-1, with TRBD2 matching over 11 bases. From germline, CDR1 is SGHDT and CDR2 YYEEEE. V dropped 4 bases and J dropped 2; count of bases not matched to a gene: 5. The CDR3 covers 16 residues. CDR3 sequence reads: CASSGRLAGTYNEQFF. The DNA of the CDR3 is TGTGCCAGCAGCGGCAGACTAGCGGGGACCTACAATGAGCAGTTCTTC. Combining the CDR3 with reference TRBV5-6 and TRBJ2-1 gives the whole variable domain DAGVTQSPTHLIKTRGQQVTLRCSPKSGHDTVSWYQQALGQGPQFIFQYYEEEERQRGNFPDRFSGHQFPNYSSELNVNALLLGDSALYLCASSGRLAGTYNEQFFGPGTRLTVL.